This T cell receptor (beta chain) was found in a study of blood T cell repertoires in COVID-19. About the research overall: COVID-19 samples, acute and convalescent, were from the United States, Italy and Spain.

Participants had their cohort set by participant-reported clinical history. The V end lost 6 bases, the J end lost 13 bases, and 19 bases lay between the germline ends. In germline, CDR1 is MDHEN, CDR2 SYDVKM. The CDR3 has 14 amino acids. Original processing notes: Amplifying reference gene primers gave estimates of nucleated cell counts. Using immunoSEQ multiplex PCR, the repertoire was profiled, and TCRdb retains in-frame clones only, with some absent. The V and J calls and the clone size are those of that table, but D and trimming were determined from the DNA. The sample records some 420,000 clones, 85% to 90% being singletons.

Sequenced: PBMCs or T cells enriched from blood (not recorded which). This receptor was obtained from a young man who had recovered from COVID-19. The chain has TRBV28 and TRBJ1-6; no reliable D call. CDR3 sequence: CASRPYSRSSPLHF. The CDR3 DNA sequence: TGTGCCAGCAGGCCCTACTCCCGGTCCTCGCCCCTCCACTTT. The entire variable domain, with the rest obtained from reference TRBV28 and TRBJ1-6, is as follows: DVKVTQSSRYLVKRTGEKVFLECVQDMDHENMFWYRQDPGLGLRLIYFSYDVKMKEKGDIPEGYSVSREKKERFSLILESASTNQTSMYLCASRPYSRSSPLHFGNGTRLTVT.